A selection of T cell receptor beta chains follows, all from one sample in a study of cytomegalovirus exposure and HLA in healthy donors. Some clones are missing from TCRdb's copy, which holds only in-frame ones; the method was immunoSEQ multiplex PCR. This sample yields roughly 160,000 clones, of which approximately 79% are seen a single time; approximately 4.5% belongs to the top ten. Sequenced sample: PBMCs. All receptors come from a man aged 40-49 years in good health and CMV-seronegative. Both conserved end residues are part of each CDR3. The order of the fields is D gene, J gene, V gene, clone size, CDR3 DNA, CDR3 protein. A D gene is named only where the DNA matches it firmly. Expanded clones get a size class; other rows say once, few or many, or leave the size out.

d_call: TRBD2
j_call: TRBJ2-2
v_call: TRBV4-3
clone_size: once
cdr3_nt: TGCGCCAGCAGCCACGGACGGGGAGGGACCGGGGAGCTGTTTTTT
cdr3_aa: CASSHGRGGTGELFF

d_call: TRBD1
j_call: TRBJ1-5
v_call: TRBV6-1
clone_size: NA
cdr3_nt: TGTGCCAGCAGGGGGACAGGGGGCAATCAGCCCCAGCATTTT
cdr3_aa: CASRGTGGNQPQHF

d_call: NA
j_call: TRBJ1-2
v_call: TRBV6-5
clone_size: NA
cdr3_nt: TGTGCCAGCGGTGGAGCATCTTTCTATGGCTACACCTTC
cdr3_aa: CASGGASFYGYTF

d_call: TRBD1
j_call: TRBJ1-3
v_call: TRBV2
clone_size: NA
cdr3_nt: TGTGCCAGCAGTCCCGGGACAGGGAAGGAGAGGGGAAACACCATATATTTT
cdr3_aa: CASSPGTGKERGNTIYF

d_call: TRBD1
j_call: TRBJ1-2
v_call: TRBV7-2
clone_size: NA
cdr3_nt: TGTGCCAGCAGCTCGTCGCATCCGGGACAGGGACGCCATGGCTACACCTTC
cdr3_aa: CASSSSHPGQGRHGYTF

d_call: TRBD1
j_call: TRBJ2-7
v_call: TRBV4-1
clone_size: NA
cdr3_nt: TGCGCCAGCAGCCCTAGGACAGGGGATTACGAGCAGTACTTC
cdr3_aa: CASSPRTGDYEQYF

d_call: NA
j_call: TRBJ2-2
v_call: TRBV5-6
clone_size: NA
cdr3_nt: TGTGCCAGCAGCTTAGCAGGGGATAGAAACACCGGGGAGCTGTTTTTT
cdr3_aa: CASSLAGDRNTGELFF

d_call: TRBD1
j_call: TRBJ2-3
v_call: TRBV2
clone_size: NA
cdr3_nt: TGTGCCATCACCGGGACAGACACAGATACGCAGTATTTT
cdr3_aa: CAITGTDTDTQYF

d_call: NA
j_call: TRBJ2-7
v_call: TRBV5-6
clone_size: NA
cdr3_nt: TGTGCCAGCAGCTTCAGGGGATACAACTACGAGCAGTACTTC
cdr3_aa: CASSFRGYNYEQYF

d_call: TRBD2
j_call: TRBJ2-2
v_call: TRBV6-5
clone_size: NA
cdr3_nt: TGTGCCACCAACTTAGCGGGGGGGCAAACCGGGGAGCTGTTTTTT
cdr3_aa: CATNLAGGQTGELFF

d_call: TRBD1
j_call: TRBJ2-7
v_call: TRBV5-4
clone_size: NA
cdr3_nt: TGTGCCAGCAGATCAAACAGGGGGTACGAGCAGTACTTC
cdr3_aa: CASRSNRGYEQYF

d_call: TRBD1
j_call: TRBJ2-7
v_call: TRBV6-5
clone_size: NA
cdr3_nt: TGTGCCAGCAGTAAAACCGGGACAGGGGACTACGAGCAGTACTTC
cdr3_aa: CASSKTGTGDYEQYF

d_call: NA
j_call: TRBJ1-6
v_call: TRBV28
clone_size: NA
cdr3_nt: TGTGCCAGCAGTTTAGGAGGGTTATTGAGCTCCTATAATTCACCCCTCCACTTT
cdr3_aa: CASSLGGLLSSYNSPLHF